This T cell receptor beta chain emerged from a study of CD8 T cells in ankylosing spondylitis. Study observations and caveats: A subset of motif variants has previously been described in the synovial fluid and blood of reactive arthritis. Among TCR beta sequences, a motif of eight highly homologous variants appeared characteristic of ankylosing spondylitis blood. Researchers reportedly found disease-linked clones significantly enriched in matched ankylosing spondylitis synovial fluid.

The V gene end was trimmed by 5 bases and the J gene end by 2 bases; junction bases not matched to a gene: 7. The length of the CDR3 is 16 residues. On this clonotype: What it binds is unknown.

TCRdb itself ran the 5' RACE reads through MiXCR, one entry per CDR3 protein. There are 300,000 to 400,000 distinct CDR3 sequences in the sample; roughly 20% occur only once, and around 13% lies in the top ten. The sample consisted of blood, either unsorted or a sorted T cell fraction (not recorded which). The receptor's source is a male donor with ankylosing spondylitis or in good health (not recorded which). V and J are TRBV12-3 or TRBV12-4 and TRBJ2-3; 10 bases are a match to TRBD2. The CDR3 DNA sequence: TGTGCCAGCAGTGAGCGGGGGGGCCCAGTCACAGATACGCAGTATTTT. Its protein product is CASSERGGPVTDTQYF.